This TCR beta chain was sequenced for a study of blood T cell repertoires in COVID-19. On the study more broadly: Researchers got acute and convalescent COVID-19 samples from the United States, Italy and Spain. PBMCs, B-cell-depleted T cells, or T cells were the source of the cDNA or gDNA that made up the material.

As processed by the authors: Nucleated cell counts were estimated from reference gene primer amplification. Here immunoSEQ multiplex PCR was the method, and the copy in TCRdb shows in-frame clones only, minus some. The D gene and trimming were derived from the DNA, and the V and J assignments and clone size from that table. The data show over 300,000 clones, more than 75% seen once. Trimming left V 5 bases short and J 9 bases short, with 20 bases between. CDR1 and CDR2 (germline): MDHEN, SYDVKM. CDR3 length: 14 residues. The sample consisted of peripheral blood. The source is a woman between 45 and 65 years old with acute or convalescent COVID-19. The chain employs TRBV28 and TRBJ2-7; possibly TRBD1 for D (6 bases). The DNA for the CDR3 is TGTGCCAGCAGTACAGGGATCCCTCTACGAGTGCAGTACTTC. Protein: CASSTGIPLRVQYF.